This T cell receptor beta chain was recovered during a study of OX40 agonist ivuxolimab in advanced cancers. For the wider study: Ivuxolimab was an agonistic, fully human IgG2 monoclonal antibody directed against OX40 (CD134), a costimulatory receptor. Intravenous ivuxolimab was administered to patients every 2 weeks at six dose levels: 0.01, 0.1, 0.3, 1.5, 3 and 10 mg/kg. Of the 50 to 55 patients in dose escalation, around 20 had hepatocellular carcinoma, some 15 had melanoma, 9 had renal cell carcinoma and 9 had head and neck cancer. A male proportion of approximately 83% and a mean age of approximately 61 years, ranging from roughly 23 to 85, were recorded for the dose-escalation cohort. Patients were allowed to have had prior anti-PD-1, anti-PD-L1 or anti-CTLA-4 therapy, and approximately 43% of the dose-escalation patients had previously received checkpoint inhibitors. Partial responses occurred in three dose-escalation patients, of whom one had hepatocellular carcinoma and two had cutaneous melanoma. The point of sequencing TCRbeta in the periphery was to test whether ivuxolimab changed TCR sequence diversity and drove clonal T-cell expansion. The monotherapy dose-escalation portion (N of about 50 patients) of the phase I ivuxolimab trial is reported in the paper. What the work shows at the level of the full study, not this receptor alone: The antigen specificity of the clonally expanded peripheral T cells was not determined. At doses of 0.1 to 3.0 mg/kg, clonal expansion of both CD4+ and CD8+ T cells in blood was seen between baseline and week 6. In the 0.1-3.0 mg/kg groups, partial responders were among the patients with the lowest normalized peripheral clonal expansion, particularly in CD8+ T cells. After ivuxolimab, CD8+ T cells had more expanded clones than CD4+ T cells on average. Low levels of normalized T-cell clonal expansion were also seen in some patients who did not respond.

The CDR3 contains 12 residues, cysteine and phenylalanine counted. The DNA shown is the 36-base CDR3, in frame from base 1. The germline V gene (reference sequence) specifies GTSNPN as CDR1 and SVGIG as CDR2. The V and J ends are trimmed by 7 bases and 6 bases, leaving 12 bases between them. Patients with autoimmune disease history or receiving systemic immunosuppression were excluded from the trial. Peripheral blood for TCR sequencing was collected from all dose cohorts at baseline, on cycle 4 day 1, and on cycle 7 day 1. Samples came from an open-label, multicenter, first-in-human phase I dose-escalation trial of ivuxolimab. Adults with locally advanced or metastatic head and neck squamous cell, hepatocellular, melanoma or renal cell carcinoma were enrolled in the trial. Before TCR sequencing, CD4+ T cells and CD8+ T cells were sorted from peripheral blood as separate populations. This clone is a singleton in its sample. There is no known antigen for this receptor. One base away there is no much larger clone; base qualities are not given.

Genomic DNA was isolated from the sorted cells so that the TCRbeta CDR3 region could be sequenced. TCRbeta CDR3 regions were sequenced using the immunoSEQ Assay. TCRdb carries this immuneACCESS record with in-frame sequences only. Its versions omit some clonotypes, under half of them owing to an unresolved V gene in the studies checked, with the rest unexplained. The sample includes tens of thousands of clones, with approximately 86% observed a single time. The top ten constitute over 2.5% of the sample. This material consisted of CD4+ or CD8+ T cells sorted from blood, taken in a trial of the OX40 agonist ivuxolimab. This sequence originates from an adult with an advanced solid tumor such as melanoma, head and neck, liver or kidney cancer. The V gene is TRBV30 and the J gene is TRBJ1-4; a tentative D match to TRBD1 spans 5 bases. The DNA sequence is TGTGCCTCACAGGCTCTCCATGAAAAACTGTTTTTT. This translates into CASQALHEKLFF.